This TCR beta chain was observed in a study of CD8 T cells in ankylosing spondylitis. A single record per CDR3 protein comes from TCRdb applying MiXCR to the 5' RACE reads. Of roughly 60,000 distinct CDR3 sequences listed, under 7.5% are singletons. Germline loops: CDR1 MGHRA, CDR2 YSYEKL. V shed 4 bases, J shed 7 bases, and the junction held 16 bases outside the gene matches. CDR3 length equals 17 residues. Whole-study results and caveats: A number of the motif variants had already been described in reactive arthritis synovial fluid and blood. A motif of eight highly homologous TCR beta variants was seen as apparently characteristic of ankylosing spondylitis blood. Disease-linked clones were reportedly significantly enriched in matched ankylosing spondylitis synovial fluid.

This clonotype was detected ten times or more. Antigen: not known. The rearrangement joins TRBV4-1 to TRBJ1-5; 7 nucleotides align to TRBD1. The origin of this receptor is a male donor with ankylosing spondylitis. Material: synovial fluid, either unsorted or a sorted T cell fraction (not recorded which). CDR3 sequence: CASSPSEAKGGQQPQHF. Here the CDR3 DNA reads TGCGCCAGCAGCCCTTCCGAAGCCAAAGGGGGCCAACAGCCCCAGCATTTT.